One sample yielded the 25 T cell receptor beta chains listed below, sequenced in a study of T cell changes during pregnancy in multiple sclerosis (dated by TCRdb to about 2019). Library prep was done by the immunoSEQ multiplex PCR assay. TCRdb stores this immuneACCESS table with in-frame sequences only. Part of the clones is absent; in the studies checked, under half of the shortfall reflects unresolved V genes, and no reason is known for the rest. Recorded for this sample are 55,000 to 80,000 clones; approximately 87% of them occurred a single time. The ten largest clones capture over 7.5% of the sample. The starting material was peripheral blood, obtained after pregnancy. These receptors originate from a female donor in good health, enrolled as a control in a pregnancy study.

The chain has TRBV27 and TRBJ1-1, with 7 bases that match TRBD1. The germline gives CDR1 MNHEY, CDR2 SMNVEV (reference sequence). This CDR3 is 14 amino acids long. Trimming at V came to 6 bases and at J to 0 bases, leaving 4 bases not matched to a gene. CDR3 DNA: TGTGCCAGCAGGGGGGACAGTATGAACACTGAAGCTTTCTTT. It specifies CASRGDSMNTEAFF.

This rearrangement joins TRBV5-1 to TRBJ2-2; D remains unclear. Trimming took off 5 bases at V and 3 bases at J, with 17 bases between the two ends. Germline assignment: CDR1 SGHRS and CDR2 YFSETQ. The CDR3 contains 16 residues. Here the CDR3 DNA reads TGCGCCAGCAGGAAATCGGCCAGCCTAGACACCGGGGAGCTGTTTTTT. Encoded protein: CASRKSASLDTGELFF.

This CDR3 is CASSPPTGFPGTEAFF. The CDR3 region has the DNA TGTGCCAGCAGCCCCCCGACAGGGTTCCCCGGCACTGAAGCTTTCTTT. The V call is TRBV5-6, the J call TRBJ1-1, with 7 nucleotides matching TRBD1. Germline V gives CDR1 SGHDT, CDR2 YYEEEE. CDR3 length: 16 residues. Trimming took 4 bases from V and 4 from J; bases not matched to a gene: 13.

The rearrangement uses TRBV10-3 and TRBJ1-1; D uncertain. V was shortened by 2 bases and J by 4 bases, with 14 bases between the two germline ends. The CDR3 spans 15 residues. Germline CDR1 and CDR2: ENHRY and SYGVKD. The CDR3 DNA follows: TGTGCCATCAGTGAGGTCCGGCAGGCGAGCACTGAAGCTTTCTTT. Its translation is CAISEVRQASTEAFF.

This chain joins TRBV9 and TRBJ1-1; D may be TRBD1 (6 bases). V lost 0 bases, J lost 1 base, and 19 bases lay in between. CDR1 is SGDLS, CDR2 YYNGEE, per germline. The CDR3 consists of 18 residues. CDR3: CASSVVEPRGGQNTEAFF. The DNA for the CDR3 is TGTGCCAGCAGCGTAGTAGAACCCCGGGGGGGGCAGAACACTGAAGCTTTCTTT. Combining the CDR3 with reference TRBV9 and TRBJ1-1 gives the whole variable domain DSGVTQTPKHLITATGQRVTLRCSPRSGDLSVYWYQQSLDQGLQFLIQYYNGEERAKGNILERFSAQQFPDLHSELNLSSLELGDSALYFCASSVVEPRGGQNTEAFFGQGTRLTVV.

The chain recombines TRBV5-4 with TRBJ2-5; 8 positions match TRBD2. Germline V gene lookup returns CDR1 SGHNT and CDR2 YYREEE (reference sequence). V shed 5 bases and J 4 bases; nucleotides not matched to a gene: 7. This CDR3 region has 14 residues. CDR3 region: CASSRFRGGETQYF. The DNA for the CDR3 is TGTGCCAGCAGTCGTTTTCGGGGGGGAGAGACCCAGTACTTC.

This chain links TRBV2 with TRBJ2-5; D perhaps matches TRBD2 (7 bases). This CDR3 contains 16 residues. Trimming shortened V by 4 bases and J by 2 bases, and 17 bases separated the two germline ends. Germline values: CDR1 SNHLY, CDR2 FYNNEI. The CDR3 region has the DNA TGTGCCAGCAGTGGGGGGCCGGGACTACCTCAAGAGACCCAGTACTTC. It encodes CASSGGPGLPQETQYF.

The V gene is TRBV7-2, the J gene TRBJ2-2, with 9 positions matching TRBD2. Germline V gene data show CDR1 as SGHTA and CDR2 as FQGNSA. CDR3 length equals 16 residues. The trim removed 7 bases at V and 2 bases at J, leaving 8 bases unmatched. The CDR3 sequence: CASKLQAGGNTGELFF. CDR3 sequence (DNA): TGTGCCAGCAAGCTGCAAGCGGGGGGAAACACCGGGGAGCTGTTTTTT. The entire variable domain, with the rest obtained from reference TRBV7-2 and TRBJ2-2, is as follows: GAGVSQSPSNKVTEKGKDVELRCDPISGHTALYWYRQSLGQGLEFLIYFQGNSAPDKSGLPSDRFSAERTGGSVSTLTIQRTQQEDSAVYLCASKLQAGGNTGELFFGEGSRLTVL.

V is TRBV7-6 and J is TRBJ1-4; 11 bases map to TRBD1. The junction had 10 bases not matched to a gene; V was cut back by 5 bases and J by 8 bases. Germline V gene data show CDR1 as SGHVS and CDR2 as FNYEAQ. The CDR3 is 16 residues long. The CDR3 here is CASSGGTGGRWEKLFF. CDR3 in DNA: TGTGCCAGCAGCGGCGGGACAGGGGGGAGATGGGAAAAACTGTTTTTT.

The chain links TRBV5-4 to TRBJ1-2; 8 bases are a match to TRBD1. V lost 0 bases, J lost 5 bases, and 12 bases stayed unmatched. The CDR3 is 17 residues long. From germline, CDR1 is SGHNT and CDR2 YYREEE (reference sequence). This CDR3 is CASSLDSSGQGRYGYTF. CDR3 bases: TGTGCCAGCAGCTTGGACTCCAGCGGACAGGGCCGATATGGCTACACCTTC.

This chain connects TRBV29-1 to TRBJ2-1; 9 bases fit TRBD2. V shed 4 bases, J shed 9 bases, and the junction held 7 bases outside the gene matches. The germline CDR1 and CDR2 sequences are SQVTM and ANQGSEA. CDR3 length equals 13 residues. The CDR3: CSVARGGQGEQFF. The CDR3 bases are TGCAGCGTTGCGCGGGGGGGCCAAGGTGAGCAGTTCTTC.

V gene TRBV4-3 combines with J gene TRBJ1-4, with D tentatively TRBD1 (5 bases). Germline-derived CDR1 and CDR2 are LGHNA and YSLEER. V lost 6 bases, J lost 5 bases, and 13 bases lay in between. The CDR3 length is 14 residues. CDR3 DNA sequence: TGCGCCAGCAGTCGGGGACTGATAAATGAAAAACTGTTTTTT. Its protein product is CASSRGLINEKLFF.

CDR3 amino acids: CASSPRTASGNTIYF. The CDR3 bases are TGTGCCAGCAGCCCCCGGACAGCCTCTGGAAACACCATATATTTT. This rearrangement joins TRBV7-9 to TRBJ1-3; a weak D match, TRBD1 (6 bases). The CDR3 length is 15 residues. V lost 5 bases, J lost 0 bases, and 11 bases lay in between. The V gene's germline CDR1 is SEHNR and CDR2 FQNEAQ (reference sequence).

The chain combines TRBV20-1 with TRBJ2-5, with unresolved D. Germline values: CDR1 DFQATT, CDR2 SNEGSKA (reference sequence). Trimming left V 6 bases short and J 5 bases short, with 10 bases between. The CDR3 totals 11 residues. Here the CDR3 DNA reads TGCAGTGCCTGGGCACCCGAGACCCAGTACTTC. Protein: CSAWAPETQYF.

The chain joins TRBV5-1 to TRBJ1-1, with 7 bases matching TRBD1. In germline, CDR1 is SGHRS, CDR2 YFSETQ. The CDR3 spans 15 residues. With 3 bases clipped from V and 5 bases from J, the junction kept 10 bases outside the gene matches. The CDR3, as DNA: TGCGCCAGCAGCTATCTAGGTACAGGGGCGACTGAAGCTTTCTTT. It is translated as CASSYLGTGATEAFF.

This sequence joins TRBV7-6 and TRBJ2-2, with 11 bases that match TRBD2. The junction had 1 base not matched to a gene; V was cut back by 0 bases and J by 4 bases. The length of the CDR3 is 16 residues. Germline V gene sequence: CDR1 SGHVS, CDR2 FNYEAQ. CDR3 DNA: TGTGCCAGCAGCTTAGCGCTAGCGGGGGGCACCGGGGAGCTGTTTTTT. It encodes CASSLALAGGTGELFF.

The rearrangement links TRBV27 to TRBJ2-3, with D unresolved. Germline CDR1 and CDR2: MNHEY and SMNVEV (reference sequence). CDR3 length equals 11 residues. V was shortened by 8 bases and J by 6 bases, with 9 bases between the two germline ends. CDR3 region: CASLLRDTQYF. The CDR3 nucleotides are TGTGCCAGCCTACTCAGGGATACGCAGTATTTT.

V is TRBV27 and J is TRBJ1-2; no clear D gene. This CDR3 is built from 14 residues. The germline V gene encodes CDR1 MNHEY and CDR2 SMNVEV (reference sequence). V was trimmed by 0 bases and J by 7 bases, leaving 12 bases between them. This chain's CDR3 is CASSLSGSRVGYTF. Written as DNA, the CDR3 is TGTGCCAGCAGTTTATCCGGGTCTCGGGTTGGCTACACCTTC.

The CDR3 DNA reads TGCGCCAGAATCCGGAGAGGGTTACTCTATGGCTACACCTTC. This encodes CARIRRGLLYGYTF. The rearrangement joins TRBV10-1 to TRBJ1-2; D uncertain. The CDR3 contains 14 residues. Germline lookup yields CDR1 WNHNN and CDR2 SYGVQD (reference sequence). V gave up 9 bases and J gave up 4 bases, with 18 bases separating them.

The V call is TRBV9, the J call TRBJ1-1; tentatively, D is TRBD1 (5 bases). Germline V gene lookup returns CDR1 SGDLS and CDR2 YYNGEE. The V gene lost 4 bases and the J gene lost 5 bases, with 18 bases spanning the gap. This CDR3 has 15 residues. Here the CDR3 DNA reads TGTGCCAGCAGCCCGCGCCAGGGCGGGAAAACTGAAGCTTTCTTT. It translates to CASSPRQGGKTEAFF.

The chain links TRBV10-3 to TRBJ1-4, with 7 bases lining up with TRBD1. The CDR3 extends over 12 amino acids. Looked up from germline, CDR1 is ENHRY and CDR2 is SYGVKD. Losses at the gene ends were 0 bases for V and 14 bases for J; bases not matched to a gene: 3. The chain's CDR3 is CAISESLGQLFF. The CDR3 DNA sequence: TGTGCCATCAGTGAGTCGCTGGGACAGCTGTTTTTT.

In this sample, this clone turned up once. The CDR3 DNA reads TGTGCCAGTAGTATAGGGGACAGGGGGCGGACTGAAGCTTTCTTT. Translating it yields CASSIGDRGRTEAFF. This chain links TRBV19 with TRBJ1-1; the match to TRBD1 covers 12 bases. This CDR3 spans 15 amino acids. The V segment lost 1 base and the J segment 5 bases; nucleotides outside the gene matches: 2. Germline-derived CDR1 and CDR2 are LNHDA and SQIVND (reference sequence).

The CDR3 nucleotides read TGTGCCAGCAGCTTACGGCAGGCCAGCTCTGGAAACACCATATATTTT. Residues: CASSLRQASSGNTIYF. This chain connects TRBV13 to TRBJ1-3; D unclear. The CDR3 has 16 amino acids. Germline assignment: CDR1 PRHDT and CDR2 FYEKMQ (reference sequence). V gave up 2 bases and J gave up 0 bases, with 11 bases separating them.

The genes are TRBV2 and TRBJ2-5, with 8 bases matching TRBD2. Germline CDR1 and CDR2: SNHLY and FYNNEI. This CDR3 is built from 15 residues. With 4 bases clipped from V and 5 bases from J, the junction kept 9 bases outside the gene matches. CDR3 nucleotides: TGTGCCAGCAGTGGTCGGGGGGGGCCAGGGGAGACCCAGTACTTC. The encoded protein is CASSGRGGPGETQYF.

The rearrangement joins TRBV5-6 to TRBJ2-3; D not certain. Trimming left V 5 bases short and J 3 bases short, with 4 bases between. Per the germline V gene, CDR1 is SGHDT and CDR2 is YYEEEE. This CDR3 comprises 11 residues. CDR3: CASSSTDTQYF. The CDR3 coding sequence is TGTGCCAGCAGTTCGACAGATACGCAGTATTTT.